The entry that follows covers one TCR beta chain sequence. Its antigen is undetermined. Primers for the PCR totalled 60 Vbeta and 13 Jbeta. Sequenced by immunoSEQ multiplex PCR; TCRdb stores in-frame clones only, minus some. This table holds about 200,000 clones, around 73% found once. The data originate from a study of cytomegalovirus exposure and HLA in healthy donors. Study-wide results and limits: Compared with the approximately 680-donor mean, an Asian-associated ancestry cluster reportedly had fewer N-insertions, according to a later analysis. TCR beta chains numbering 164 were designated cytomegalovirus-associated.

Between the trimmed V and J ends, which lost 6 bases and 2 bases, there was a span of 10 bases. This CDR3 comprises 12 residues. Germline V gene lookup returns CDR1 SQVTM and CDR2 ANQGSEA. The chain carries TRBV29-1 and TRBJ2-5; D is perhaps TRBD2 (5 bases). This receptor was taken from a woman aged 25 to 39 in good health and CMV-seronegative. The sequenced material came from PBMCs. In nucleotides, the CDR3 is TGCAGCGTAATCGGGAAACAAGAGACCCAGTACTTC. This encodes CSVIGKQETQYF. The whole variable domain, filled in from reference TRBV29-1 and TRBJ2-5, reads SAVISQKPSRDICQRGTSLTIQCQVDSQVTMMFWYRQQPGQSLTLIATANQGSEATYESGFVIDKFPISRPNLTFSTLTVSNMSPEDSSIYLCSVIGKQETQYFGPGTRLLVL.